This entry describes one T cell receptor (beta chain). These data originate in a study of T cells in Graves' hyperthyroidism and ophthalmopathy. Study details: The blood sample was taken at first diagnosis, before treatment began.

RNA transcripts were the template for amplifying TCR beta CDR3 regions. With the HTBI primer set, the TCR CDR3 went through a first round of RT-PCR. Each CDR3 protein is one row after TCRdb ran MiXCR on the multiplex PCR reads. The table includes approximately 600,000 distinct CDR3 sequences, 15% to 20% detected once. Germline assignment: CDR1 SEHNR and CDR2 FQNEAQ (reference sequence). The CDR3 is made up of 14 amino acids. J gave up 6 bases and V 5 bases, and 9 bases lay outside the gene matches. Criteria for exclusion of patients were uncontrolled infection, other autoimmune disease, pregnancy or lactation.

The sample comprised blood. The chain recombines TRBV7-9 with TRBJ1-2; 7 positions agree with TRBD1. The TCR comes from a woman between 25 and 40 years old with Graves' hyperthyroidism. CDR3 bases: TGTGCCAGCAGCGCGCACGGGACAGTCGATGGCTACACCTTC. Translation: CASSAHGTVDGYTF.